This T cell receptor (beta chain) was identified during a study of PD-1 blockade in classical Hodgkin lymphoma. Time point given: cycle 4 day 1 (C4D1), after five to seven weeks of nivolumab. Relapses following autologous stem cell transplantation were seen in all patients, with brentuximab vedotin exposure varying. This clone was recorded only once. Its antigen remains unknown. Sequencing was performed with immunoSEQ multiplex PCR; in TCRdb, only in-frame clones are kept and a portion is missing. Here the sample spans 25,000 to 35,000 clones, over 55% being singletons. Notes on the study in general: The study found that TCR diversity rose significantly by C4D1 in CD4+ but not CD8+ cells.

V lost 0 bases to trimming and J lost 6 bases; unmatched junction nucleotides: 10. The CDR3 runs 16 residues. Germline loops: CDR1 SNHLY, CDR2 FYNNEI. The TCR originated in a human donor with classical Hodgkin lymphoma. The sequenced sample was peripheral blood mononuclear cells (PBMCs), obtained before the fourth cycle of nivolumab. The chain is built from TRBV2 and TRBJ1-2, with 7 bases lining up with TRBD1. The CDR3 sequence: CASSEAPYDRVDGYTF. CDR3 nucleotides: TGTGCCAGCAGTGAAGCCCCCTATGACAGGGTAGATGGCTACACCTTC.